The clone carrying this T cell receptor beta chain was detected ten times or more. This record comes from a study of CD8+CD57+ T cells in acquired aplastic anemia. Germline V gene sequence: CDR1 SGHDT, CDR2 YYEEEE. CDR3 length: 15 residues. The V segment lost 4 bases and the J segment 7 bases; nucleotides outside the gene matches: 8. TCR beta VDJ and CDR3 profiling used genomic DNA as template. Each CDR3 protein gets one entry after TCRdb re-called the reads with MiXCR. The data hold some 120,000 distinct CDR3 sequences, with about 46% observed a single time. The specimen sequenced was sorted CD4+, CD8+, or CD8+CD57+ T cells (not recorded which) from PBMCs. The sequence came from a human donor in good health, serving as a control. V and J are TRBV5-6 and TRBJ1-4; the match to TRBD1 covers 9 bases. CDR3 nucleotides: TGTGCCAGCAGCCGAGGTGGGGACAGGGCTGAAAAACTGTTTTTT. It is translated as CASSRGGDRAEKLFF.